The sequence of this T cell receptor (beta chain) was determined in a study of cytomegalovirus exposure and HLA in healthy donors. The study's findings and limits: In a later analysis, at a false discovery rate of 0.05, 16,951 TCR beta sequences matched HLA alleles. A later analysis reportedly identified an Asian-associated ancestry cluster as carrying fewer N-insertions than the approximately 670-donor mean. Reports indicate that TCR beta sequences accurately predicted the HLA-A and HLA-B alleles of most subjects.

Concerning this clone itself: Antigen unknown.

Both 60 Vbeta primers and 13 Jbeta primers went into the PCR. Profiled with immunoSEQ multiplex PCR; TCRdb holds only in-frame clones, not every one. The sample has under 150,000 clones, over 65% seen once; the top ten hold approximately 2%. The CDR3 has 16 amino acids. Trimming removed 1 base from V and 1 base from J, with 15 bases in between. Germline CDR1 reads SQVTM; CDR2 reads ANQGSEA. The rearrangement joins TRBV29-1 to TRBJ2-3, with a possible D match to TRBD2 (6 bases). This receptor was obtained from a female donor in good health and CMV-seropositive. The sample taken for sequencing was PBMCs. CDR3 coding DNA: TGCAGCGTTGAAGGGGTCTTTCCTAGCGGCACAGATACGCAGTATTTT. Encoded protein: CSVEGVFPSGTDTQYF.